The 17 T cell receptor beta chains given below trace back to one sample, sequenced in a study of T cell responses to AZD1222 COVID-19 vaccine. This table comes from immunoSEQ multiplex PCR, and its TCRdb copy is limited to in-frame clones, with some not included. The data show under 130,000 clones, over 80% seen once. This sample comprised peripheral blood, obtained on day 0 of AZD1222 vaccination. These receptors were taken from an adult in good health.

V usage is TRBV20-1 and J usage is TRBJ2-7; D tentatively fits TRBD1 or TRBD2 (5 bases each). V lost 3 bases and J lost 2, with 17 bases in between. Germline CDR1 is DFQATT and CDR2 is SNEGSKA (reference sequence). The CDR3 has 15 amino acids. CDR3 DNA: TGCAGTGCTAGTGGGATTGGGGACGCACCCTACGAGCAGTACTTC. Protein product: CSASGIGDAPYEQYF.

CDR3: CASSHLGGNTEAFF. The CDR3 DNA sequence: TGCGCCAGCAGCCATCTGGGGGGGAACACTGAAGCTTTCTTT. The chain recombines TRBV4-3 with TRBJ1-1, with D perhaps TRBD1 (5 bases). V gave up 3 bases and J gave up 1 base, with 9 bases separating them. The CDR3 extends over 14 amino acids. The V gene's germline CDR1 is LGHNA and CDR2 YSLEER.

The CDR3 DNA is TGTGCCAGTAGACAGGGATATCAGCCCCAGCATTTT. Its translation: CASRQGYQPQHF. The chain uses TRBV21-1 and TRBJ1-5; TRBD1, the D gene given by the table, was not confirmed from the DNA. TRBV21-1 has pseudogene status. The CDR3 runs to 12 residues.

This clone came up a few times. V gene TRBV20-1 combines with J gene TRBJ2-7; D is undetermined. The CDR3 is 10 residues long. The germline V gene has CDR1 DFQATT and CDR2 SNEGSKA (reference sequence). Between the trimmed V and J ends, which lost 5 bases and 3 bases, there was a span of 5 bases. DNA for the CDR3: TGCAGTGCTCAAGACTACGAGCAGTACTTC. Translation: CSAQDYEQYF.

This chain links TRBV11-1 with TRBJ2-7; 11 nucleotides line up with TRBD1. The germline V gene has CDR1 SGHAT and CDR2 FQDESV (reference sequence). The CDR3 extends over 16 amino acids. V lost 5 bases, J lost 1 base, and 7 bases stayed unmatched. For the CDR3, the DNA is TGTGCCAGCAGCCCCCGTGGGACAGGGGGGTCCTACGAGCAGTACTTC. Residues: CASSPRGTGGSYEQYF.

The chain is built from TRBV27 and TRBJ2-2; no firm D call. The length of the CDR3 is 13 residues. Trimming left V 5 bases short and J 3 bases short, with 7 bases between. Germline V gives CDR1 MNHEY, CDR2 SMNVEV (reference sequence). The CDR3 here is CASSNRYTGELFF. The CDR3 DNA reads as TGTGCCAGCAGTAACCGATACACCGGGGAGCTGTTTTTT.

The rearrangement joins TRBV11-2 to TRBJ2-7, with a tentative D call TRBD2 (6 bases). The V gene lost 5 bases and the J gene lost 12 bases, with 20 bases spanning the gap. This CDR3 has 13 amino acids. Germline assignment: CDR1 SGHAT and CDR2 FQNNGV. DNA of the CDR3: TGTGCCAGCAGCCTCGGACTAAATGGGCAGCGGTACTTC. The encoded protein is CASSLGLNGQRYF.

CDR3 in DNA: TGTGCCAGCAGGACCGCCGGGACTAGCGCATACAATGAGCAGTTCTTC. It specifies CASRTAGTSAYNEQFF. The chain joins TRBV28 to TRBJ2-1; 10 bases are shared with TRBD2. The CDR3 extends over 16 amino acids. Germline V gene sequence: CDR1 MDHEN, CDR2 SYDVKM. V dropped 6 bases and J dropped 4; count of bases not matched to a gene: 9.

The chain uses TRBV24-1 and TRBJ2-3; TRBD1 agrees at 7 bases. The V gene's germline CDR1 is KGHDR and CDR2 SFDVKD. The CDR3 has 15 residues. J lost 6 bases, V lost 3 bases, and 8 bases had no gene match. As DNA, the CDR3 is TGTGCCACCAGTGATCCTGGCAGGGGGAAGGATACGCAGTATTTT. Its protein product is CATSDPGRGKDTQYF.

This clone is a singleton in its sample. This chain links TRBV19 with TRBJ2-3, with 8 bases aligning to TRBD2. Germline values: CDR1 LNHDA, CDR2 SQIVND (reference sequence). The V segment lost 6 bases and the J segment 0 bases; nucleotides outside the gene matches: 11. This CDR3 region has 17 residues. In DNA, the CDR3 is TGTGCCAGTAGCCCCGGGAGGCGGGGGGTTAGCACAGATACGCAGTATTTT. Its protein product is CASSPGRRGVSTDTQYF.

V is TRBV6-1 and J is TRBJ2-7; no clear D. The V end lost 0 bases, the J end lost 3 bases, and 6 bases lay between the germline ends. This CDR3 has 13 amino acids. Looked up from germline, CDR1 is MNHNS and CDR2 is SASEGT. CDR3 DNA: TGTGCCAGCAGTGAAGCGCTTAACTACGAGCAGTACTTC. It translates to CASSEALNYEQYF.

A single count supports this clone. The chain combines TRBV10-3 with TRBJ1-5, with D unclear. V was trimmed by 8 bases and J by 0 bases, leaving 8 bases between them. Germline V gene data show CDR1 as ENHRY and CDR2 as SYGVKD. The CDR3 length is 13 residues. The CDR3 coding sequence is TGTGCCATCTCGCCGGCTAGCAATCAGCCCCAGCATTTT. Its protein product is CAISPASNQPQHF.

The chain carries TRBV29-1 and TRBJ2-1; no definite D call. This CDR3 region has 12 residues. Per the germline V gene, CDR1 is SQVTM and CDR2 is ANQGSEA. V dropped 4 bases and J dropped 4 bases, with 8 bases sitting between them. The CDR3 region is CSVVLLYNEQFF. CDR3 sequence (DNA): TGCAGCGTTGTACTACTTTACAATGAGCAGTTCTTC.

This clone came up a few times. The chain carries TRBV2 and TRBJ2-2, with 10 bases that match TRBD2. V trimming: 6 bases; J trimming: 2 bases; junction bases outside the gene matches: 3. The germline V gene has CDR1 SNHLY and CDR2 FYNNEI. The CDR3 contains 15 residues. The CDR3 DNA follows: TGTGCCAGCAGCGGGACTAGCGAAAACACCGGGGAGCTGTTTTTT. Encoded protein: CASSGTSENTGELFF.

CDR3 in DNA: TGTGCCAGCAGCCAGAACAGGGGGCAGGGTGGCTACACCTTC. It is translated as CASSQNRGQGGYTF. The rearrangement joins TRBV5-4 to TRBJ1-2; 9 bases are shared with TRBD1. From germline, CDR1 is SGHNT and CDR2 YYREEE (reference sequence). CDR3 length equals 14 residues. The junction had 8 bases not matched to a gene; V was cut back by 4 bases and J by 7 bases.

This chain connects TRBV30 to TRBJ2-7; 9 bases map to TRBD1. The CDR3 length is 13 residues. In germline, CDR1 is GTSNPN, CDR2 SVGIG (reference sequence). V shed 4 bases, J shed 3 bases, and the junction held 4 bases outside the gene matches. The CDR3 sequence: CAWMVTGGYEQYF. In DNA, the CDR3 is TGTGCCTGGATGGTGACAGGGGGCTACGAGCAGTACTTC.

In nucleotides, the CDR3 is TGTGCCAGCAGTATCGCGGGTGCATGGGGGGAGCTGTTTTTT. Encoded protein: CASSIAGAWGELFF. V and J are TRBV28 and TRBJ2-2, with D possibly being TRBD2 (5 bases). Looked up from germline, CDR1 is MDHEN and CDR2 is SYDVKM. CDR3 length: 14 amino acids. With 5 bases removed from V and 8 bases from J, the gap between germline ends came to 15 bases. Together with reference TRBV28 and TRBJ2-2, the CDR3 gives the full variable domain: DVKVTQSSRYLVKRTGEKVFLECVQDMDHENMFWYRQDPGLGLRLIYFSYDVKMKEKGDIPEGYSVSREKKERFSLILESASTNQTSMYLCASSIAGAWGELFFGEGSRLTVL.